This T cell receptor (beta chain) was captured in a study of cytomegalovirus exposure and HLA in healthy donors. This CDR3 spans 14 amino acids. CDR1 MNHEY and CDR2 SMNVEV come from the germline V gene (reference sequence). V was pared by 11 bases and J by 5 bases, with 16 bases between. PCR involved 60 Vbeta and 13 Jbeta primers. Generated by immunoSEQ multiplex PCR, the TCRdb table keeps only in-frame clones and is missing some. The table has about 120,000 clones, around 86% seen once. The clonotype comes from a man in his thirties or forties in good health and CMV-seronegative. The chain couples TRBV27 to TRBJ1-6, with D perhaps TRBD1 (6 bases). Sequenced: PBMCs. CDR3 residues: CAARRGADNSPLHF. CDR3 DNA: TGTGCCGCCCGCAGGGGCGCGGATAATTCACCCCTCCACTTT.